What follows are 11 T cell receptor beta chains derived from one specimen sequenced in a study of blood T cell repertoires in COVID-19. Sequencing was performed with immunoSEQ multiplex PCR; in TCRdb, only in-frame clones are kept and a portion is missing. The sample holds under 250,000 clones, over 70% seen once. Sequencing input: peripheral blood. All receptors derive from a woman aged 70-85 years with acute or convalescent COVID-19.

The chain is built from TRBV24-1 and TRBJ1-1, with D tentatively TRBD1 (5 bases). Trimming removed 7 bases from V and 1 base from J, with 9 bases in between. Germline loops: CDR1 KGHDR, CDR2 SFDVKD. The CDR3 is made up of 13 amino acids. The CDR3 region is CATRGLQNTEAFF. CDR3 sequence (DNA): TGTGCCACCAGGGGACTCCAGAACACTGAAGCTTTCTTT.

The chain recombines TRBV21-1 with TRBJ2-7; the table's TRBD1 call for D was not verified on the DNA. TRBV21-1 is a listed pseudogene. This CDR3 region has 16 residues. The CDR3 DNA follows: TGTGCCAGCAGCAAAAAGGGTGGGGCAAGGTGGTACGAGCAGTACTTC. Its translation is CASSKKGGARWYEQYF.

The chain employs TRBV5-1 and TRBJ1-1, with D maybe TRBD1 (5 bases). CDR1 is SGHRS and CDR2 is YFSETQ in the germline V gene. The CDR3 has 14 amino acids. Trimming stripped 0 bases from V and 1 base from J, with 7 bases between. The CDR3 region has the DNA TGCGCCAGCAGCTTGGCAGGGCCGAACACTGAAGCTTTCTTT. It yields the protein CASSLAGPNTEAFF.

The gene calls are TRBV5-4 and TRBJ1-1, with D possibly being TRBD1 (5 bases). CDR1 is SGHNT and CDR2 is YYREEE in the germline V gene (reference sequence). Trimming stripped 1 base from V and 0 bases from J, with 7 bases between. This CDR3 has 14 amino acids. The CDR3 is CASSLWGLNTEAFF. The CDR3 DNA sequence: TGTGCCAGCAGCTTGTGGGGCCTGAACACTGAAGCTTTCTTT.

Only one count was recorded for this clone. This chain connects TRBV20-1 to TRBJ1-1; tentatively, D is TRBD1 (5 bases). Germline assignment: CDR1 DFQATT and CDR2 SNEGSKA (reference sequence). The CDR3 runs to 11 residues. DNA for the CDR3: TGCAGGGCTGTTCGGGGGACTGAAGCTTTCTTT. Protein sequence: CRAVRGTEAFF.

V and J are TRBV7-9 and TRBJ2-2; D call uncertain. Germline V gene lookup returns CDR1 SEHNR and CDR2 FQNEAQ (reference sequence). This CDR3 is built from 14 residues. The germline V and J ends were trimmed by 1 base and 6 bases, with 9 bases remaining between them. The CDR3 sequence is CASSLGGSPGELFF. As DNA, the CDR3 is TGTGCCAGCAGCTTAGGCGGTTCTCCCGGGGAGCTGTTTTTT.

J is TRBJ1-1 and V is TRBV12-3 or TRBV12-4, with D tentatively TRBD1 (6 bases). The CDR3 covers 12 residues. Deletions cut 5 bases from V and 8 bases from J, with 12 bases between. The CDR3 DNA is TGTGCCAGCAGTGTCGGGACACCGGAAGCTTTCTTT. Translation gives CASSVGTPEAFF.

In regard to this clone: Other DNA sequences of this sample code for an identical CDR3. The J gene is TRBJ2-7, the V gene TRBV5-1; 9 nucleotides match TRBD2. The V segment lost 2 bases and the J segment 3 bases; nucleotides outside the gene matches: 3. CDR1 is SGHRS, CDR2 YFSETQ, per germline. This CDR3 region has 14 residues. DNA of the CDR3: TGCGCCAGCAGCTTAAGTAGCGGGAGCTACGAGCAGTACTTC. It specifies CASSLSSGSYEQYF.

The gene calls are TRBV5-1 and TRBJ2-3; 8 bases line up with TRBD1. J gave up 0 bases and V 0 bases, and 6 bases lay outside the gene matches. The CDR3 runs 17 residues. Germline lookup yields CDR1 SGHRS and CDR2 YFSETQ. CDR3 DNA sequence: TGCGCCAGCAGCTTGGGGCAGGGGGCGAGTAGCACAGATACGCAGTATTTT. Translating it yields CASSLGQGASSTDTQYF.

The rearrangement joins TRBV12-3 or TRBV12-4 to TRBJ2-5; D remains unclear. The V and J ends lost 1 base and 4 bases respectively, with 7 bases between them. CDR3 length: 13 residues. The CDR3 coding sequence is TGTGCCAGCAGTTTAGTCTCCTCAGAGACCCAGTACTTC. Translated: CASSLVSSETQYF.

The V and J genes are TRBV30 and TRBJ1-5; D possibly corresponds to TRBD1 (6 bases). Deletions cut 0 bases from V and 2 bases from J, with 11 bases between. The CDR3 is 15 amino acids. The germline V gene has CDR1 GTSNPN and CDR2 SVGIG (reference sequence). The CDR3 here is CAWSVAGAGNQPQHF. CDR3 coding DNA: TGTGCCTGGAGTGTGGCGGGGGCTGGCAATCAGCCCCAGCATTTT.